This TCR beta chain was recovered during a study of CXCR3-negative and CXCR3-positive naive CD8 T cells. With respect to this clonotype: The antigen remains undetermined.

The study, taken as a whole, reports: Whereas both naive subsets had comparably high diversity, memory CD8+ cells had much lower diversity. CXCR3-positive naive cells carried more hydrophobic TRB CDR3s than CXCR3-negative ones.

By phenotype, naive CD8+ T cells were CD45RO-CCR7+CD27+CD95-. Germline CDR1 SGDLS, CDR2 YYNGEE. The CDR3 has 15 amino acids. It was by 5' RACE with UMI labels that the TRB cDNA libraries were prepared. TCRdb reworked the 5' RACE reads into one entry per CDR3 protein, no DNA. The sample holds around 50,000 distinct CDR3 sequences. This sequence was found in a human donor in good health. Some clones in this sample may be carry-over from other donors' samples. The material sequenced was naive CXCR3- CD8+ T cells from blood. As for subset: CD45RO-CCR7+CD27+CD95- naive CD8+ T cells lacking CXCR3 (TNR3-). The chain carries TRBV9 and TRBJ2-7; without DNA, the TCRdb call of TRBD1 cannot be checked. The CDR3 reads CASSAQGAKGYEQYF.